Listed here are 19 T cell receptor beta chains from one sample, sequenced in a study of regulatory T cells in long-lasting Graves disease. According to the study, TCR beta libraries were built with iRepertoire HTBI primers and CDR3-region Arm-PCR. TCRdb redid the calling of the multiplex PCR reads with MiXCR, one entry per CDR3 protein. The table has 200,000 to 250,000 distinct CDR3 sequences, 18% seen once. Time point described: newly diagnosed GD, antithyroid drugs for less than 3 months. The TCR library was made from RNA that had been extracted from PBMCs in TRIzol. Source: peripheral blood mononuclear cells (PBMCs), taken at new diagnosis, from a patient treated with antithyroid drugs. The origin of the receptors is a female donor with Graves disease.

This clonotype was counted ten times or more. The genes are TRBV2 and TRBJ1-2; D remains ambiguous. The CDR3 contains 13 residues. The germline V gene has CDR1 SNHLY and CDR2 FYNNEI. Trimming took off 6 bases at V and 3 bases at J, with 11 bases between the two ends. CDR3 residues: CASRQPAYYGYTF. In DNA form, the CDR3 reads TGTGCCAGCAGGCAGCCGGCTTACTATGGCTACACCTTC.

The chain joins TRBV19 to TRBJ1-1; D possibly corresponds to TRBD1 (5 bases). This CDR3 has 13 amino acids. The germline CDR1 and CDR2 sequences are LNHDA and SQIVND (reference sequence). V shed 5 bases and J shed 9 bases, with 16 bases lying between them. The CDR3 DNA is TGTGCCAGTAGTGACCATTTATCAGGGAAAGCTTTCTTT. Amino acid sequence: CASSDHLSGKAFF. Based on the CDR3 plus reference TRBV19 and TRBJ1-1, the full variable domain is DGGITQSPKYLFRKEGQNVTLSCEQNLNHDAMYWYRQDPGQGLRLIYYSQIVNDFQKGDIAEGYSVSREKKESFPLTVTSAQKNPTAFYLCASSDHLSGKAFFGQGTRLTVV.

This clonotype was observed at least ten times. The CDR3 DNA sequence: TGTGCCAGCAGTCCCGCTCTACTAGGAAACGGGGAGCTGTTTTTT. It yields the protein CASSPALLGNGELFF. The chain is built from TRBV12-3 or TRBV12-4 and TRBJ2-2; D may be TRBD2 (5 bases). Trimming took off 5 bases at V and 7 bases at J, with 17 bases between the two ends. The CDR3 contains 15 residues.

This clonotype was counted only a few times. The rearrangement links TRBV5-6 to TRBJ2-7, with 7 bases aligning to TRBD1. With 6 bases clipped from V and 3 bases from J, the junction kept 6 bases outside the gene matches. The CDR3 contains 13 residues. The germline V gene encodes CDR1 SGHDT and CDR2 YYEEEE. The CDR3 sequence is CASTRQGLYEQYF. The CDR3 region has the DNA TGTGCCAGCACCAGACAGGGCCTCTACGAGCAGTACTTC.

This clonotype appeared a few times. V usage is TRBV6-1 and J usage is TRBJ2-7, with D unclear. In germline, CDR1 is MNHNS, CDR2 SASEGT. Trimming removed 6 bases at V and 2 bases at J, with 11 bases between. This CDR3 is 13 amino acids long. Written as DNA, the CDR3 is TGTGCCAGCAGCCAGGACCGAACCTACGAGCAGTACTTC. Protein product: CASSQDRTYEQYF.

This clonotype was seen repeatedly, ten times or more. V is TRBV6-1 and J is TRBJ2-2; tentative D call: TRBD2 (6 bases). V lost 2 bases and J 5 bases, leaving 12 bases between the germline ends. The CDR3 sequence is 15 residues long. The germline CDR1 and CDR2 sequences are MNHNS and SASEGT. The CDR3 loop is CASSEWEELTGELFF. The CDR3 DNA reads as TGTGCCAGCAGTGAATGGGAGGAATTGACCGGGGAGCTGTTTTTT.

V and J are TRBV25-1 and TRBJ2-1, with 9 bases matching TRBD2. The trim removed 7 bases at V and 5 bases at J, leaving 9 bases unmatched. This CDR3 is 15 amino acids long. Per germline, CDR1 MGHDK and CDR2 SYGVNS. CDR3 amino acids: CASTAGGPGNNEQFF. The DNA for the CDR3 is TGTGCCAGCACGGCGGGAGGGCCTGGCAACAATGAGCAGTTCTTC.

This clonotype came up many times. The chain employs TRBV2 and TRBJ2-1, with 9 bases fitting TRBD2. Germline V gives CDR1 SNHLY, CDR2 FYNNEI. The CDR3 is 15 amino acids. The junction had 7 bases not matched to a gene; V was cut back by 4 bases and J by 6 bases. The DNA of the CDR3 is TGTGCCAGCAGTGTTTTAGCGGGAGCCCCCAATGAGCAGTTCTTC. Its protein is CASSVLAGAPNEQFF.

V gene TRBV3-1 combines with J gene TRBJ1-1, with a possible D match to TRBD1 (5 bases). The CDR3 is 15 amino acids. The germline gives CDR1 LGHDT, CDR2 YNNKEL (reference sequence). V lost 1 base to trimming and J lost 5 bases, with 14 bases between them. CDR3 DNA sequence: TGTGCCAGCAGCCAAGTGCGCCCCGGGGGGACTGAAGCTTTCTTT. Translated: CASSQVRPGGTEAFF.

This clonotype was detected ten times or more. The chain couples TRBV7-9 to TRBJ1-1; D is unresolved. Germline CDR1 reads SEHNR; CDR2 reads FQNEAQ (reference sequence). This CDR3 contains 13 residues. Trimming shortened V by 1 base and J by 7 bases, and 10 bases separated the two germline ends. CDR3 sequence reads: CASSLERDLEAFF. DNA for the CDR3: TGTGCCAGCAGCTTAGAACGGGATCTTGAAGCTTTCTTT.

On this clonotype: A far more abundant clone sits one base away, making this likely a read error. The rearrangement joins TRBV2 to TRBJ2-1, with 8 bases identical to TRBD1. The CDR3 is made up of 14 amino acids. The V gene's germline CDR1 is SNHLY and CDR2 FYNNEI. J lost 6 bases, V lost 5 bases, and 6 bases had no gene match. The CDR3 nucleotides are TGTGCCAGCAGTAGGGACAGGAACGTCAATGAGCAGTTCTTC. Translation gives CASSRDRNVNEQFF.

This clonotype was recorded many times. This rearrangement joins TRBV29-1 to TRBJ1-1; possible D gene TRBD1, 5 bases. Germline V gene data show CDR1 as SQVTM and CDR2 as ANQGSEA. This CDR3 has 17 residues. Trimming pared 6 bases from V and 0 bases from J, leaving 23 bases between. The CDR3 nucleotides read TGCAGCGTCCCCGCGGGTCTTGGGGGAACCATGAACACTGAAGCTTTCTTT. Translated: CSVPAGLGGTMNTEAFF.

This sequence joins TRBV11-2 and TRBJ1-4; no reliable D call. The V end was cut by 1 base, the J end by 6 bases, with 3 bases between. Germline CDR1 is SGHAT and CDR2 is FQNNGV. CDR3 length: 12 amino acids. The CDR3 DNA follows: TGTGCCAGCAGCTTAGTGTATGAAAAACTGTTTTTT. Protein product: CASSLVYEKLFF.

In this sample, this clonotype turned up a few times. The rearrangement links TRBV7-8 to TRBJ2-1; D tentatively fits TRBD1 or TRBD2 (5 bases each). The CDR3 loop spans 13 amino acids. Germline lookup yields CDR1 SGHVS and CDR2 FQNEAQ. Trimming removed 8 bases from V and 5 bases from J, with 13 bases in between. CDR3 DNA sequence: TGTGCCAGCGCAGTTGGGACCCACAATGAGCAGTTCTTC. Its translation: CASAVGTHNEQFF.

This clonotype occurred many times. This chain links TRBV18 with TRBJ1-3; the D is unclear. Trimming took 8 bases from V and 0 from J, leaving 11 bases between them. CDR1 is KGHSH and CDR2 is LQKENI in the germline V gene. This CDR3 is built from 14 residues. The CDR3 DNA is TGTGCCAGCAGCTTGCAATCCTCTGGAAACACCATATATTTT. Its translation is CASSLQSSGNTIYF.

This clonotype was seen repeatedly, ten times or more. The DNA for the CDR3 is TGTGCCAGCAGCTTAGCTCGAAGAGAGGCCCTCTATGGCTACACCTTC. Its translation: CASSLARREALYGYTF. V gene TRBV7-2 combines with J gene TRBJ1-2; no reliable D call. Germline V gene lookup returns CDR1 SGHTA and CDR2 FQGNSA. This CDR3 contains 16 residues. Trimming cost V 0 bases and J 4 bases, with 15 bases left between them. Looking up the rest from reference TRBV7-2 and TRBJ1-2 gives the full variable domain: GAGVSQSPSNKVTEKGKDVELRCDPISGHTALYWYRQSLGQGLEFLIYFQGNSAPDKSGLPSDRFSAERTGGSVSTLTIQRTQQEDSAVYLCASSLARREALYGYTFGSGTRLTVV.

This clonotype was counted ten times or more. V gene TRBV27 combines with J gene TRBJ1-2, with TRBD1 as a possible D gene (6 bases). V was pared by 4 bases and J by 2 bases, with 17 bases between. CDR1 and CDR2 from the germline V gene are MNHEY and SMNVEV (reference sequence). The CDR3 has 16 residues. The chain's CDR3 is CASSSLRTDTNYGYTF. The CDR3 DNA reads TGTGCCAGCAGTTCACTTCGGACAGACACCAACTATGGCTACACCTTC.

This clonotype was picked up many times. J is TRBJ1-2 and V is TRBV20-1, with TRBD1 identical over 8 bases. Germline V CDR1 and CDR2: DFQATT, SNEGSKA (reference sequence). Trimming took 4 bases from V and 6 from J; bases not matched to a gene: 7. The CDR3 extends over 13 amino acids. CDR3 sequence reads: CSATWTGLDGYTF. The DNA of the CDR3 is TGCAGTGCTACCTGGACAGGGCTCGATGGCTACACCTTC.

This clonotype appeared a few times. The rearrangement joins TRBV5-8 to TRBJ2-5, with TRBD2 matching over 8 bases. Per the germline V gene, CDR1 is SGHTS and CDR2 is YDEGEE. The CDR3 has 15 amino acids. Unmatched junction bases numbered 8, after V lost 2 bases and J lost 5 bases. This CDR3 is CASSFPGGGGETQYF. The CDR3 coding sequence is TGTGCCAGCAGCTTCCCGGGAGGGGGGGGCGAGACCCAGTACTTC.